These 21 T cell receptor beta chains came from one sample sequenced in a study of T-cell memory formation after mild COVID-19. TCRdb re-called the 5' RACE reads through MiXCR, storing one row per CDR3 protein. The sample consists of over 45,000 distinct CDR3 sequences, 9.3% of them appearing once. Sequencing was done on a sample of PBMCs or a T cell subset sorted from them (not recorded which). The source of these receptors is an adult woman who had mild COVID-19 (a few samples of this study predate the infection). Cell type and time point are not known.

This clonotype showed up just a few times. The V and J genes are TRBV7-9 and TRBJ2-2, with TRBD1 matching over 7 bases. The CDR3 totals 19 residues. V lost 4 bases to trimming and J lost 5 bases; unmatched junction nucleotides: 19. Germline loops: CDR1 SEHNR, CDR2 FQNEAQ (reference sequence). The CDR3 protein is CASSSKFLQGTQRTGELFF. DNA for the CDR3: TGTGCCAGCAGCTCCAAATTTCTACAGGGGACCCAACGGACCGGGGAGCTGTTTTTT.

The V gene is TRBV29-1, the J gene TRBJ1-2; possibly TRBD1 for D (5 bases). The germline V gene encodes CDR1 SQVTM and CDR2 ANQGSEA. The CDR3 extends over 13 amino acids. Deletions cut 4 bases from V and 0 bases from J, with 9 bases between. The CDR3 DNA is TGCAGCGTTGCAGGGTTAACTAACTATGGCTACACCTTC. This gives the protein CSVAGLTNYGYTF.

This clonotype was seen a handful of times. The chain is built from TRBV9 and TRBJ2-5, with D perhaps matching TRBD1 or TRBD2 (5 bases each). The V end was cut by 3 bases, the J end by 2 bases, with 17 bases between. The CDR3 is 16 residues long. CDR1 is SGDLS and CDR2 is YYNGEE in the germline V gene. For the CDR3, the DNA is TGTGCCAGCAGCGCCTCCACCGGGACCCAGCAAGAGACCCAGTACTTC. The encoded protein is CASSASTGTQQETQYF.

This chain joins TRBV7-9 and TRBJ1-5; D gene uncertain. The germline V gene encodes CDR1 SEHNR and CDR2 FQNEAQ (reference sequence). CDR3 length: 15 amino acids. Trimming removed 10 bases at V and 9 bases at J, with 25 bases between. The CDR3, as DNA: TGTGCCACTACGGAGGGCGGAGGCGTTCTTTTGCCCCAGCATTTT. Translation gives CATTEGGGVLLPQHF.

V usage is TRBV3-1 and J usage is TRBJ1-2; possible D gene TRBD1, 5 bases. Trimming took 0 bases from V and 4 from J, leaving 18 bases between them. Germline CDR1 LGHDT, CDR2 YNNKEL (reference sequence). This CDR3 comprises 17 residues. The CDR3 DNA sequence: TGTGCCAGCAGCCAAGATTCAGGCGGAGGGGCAGGCTATGGCTACACCTTC. It codes for CASSQDSGGGAGYGYTF.

This clonotype was seen only a few times. The rearrangement uses TRBV20-1 and TRBJ2-1, with 8 bases matching TRBD1. Germline CDR1 and CDR2: DFQATT and SNEGSKA (reference sequence). This CDR3 spans 15 amino acids. V shed 6 bases, J shed 7 bases, and the junction held 14 bases outside the gene matches. The CDR3 reads CSARQGTRAPNEQFF. The DNA of the CDR3 is TGCAGTGCCAGACAGGGGACTCGCGCCCCGAATGAGCAGTTCTTC.

This clonotype was seen a few times. The chain couples TRBV20-1 to TRBJ1-4; D uncertain. CDR1 and CDR2 from the germline V gene are DFQATT and SNEGSKA (reference sequence). V dropped 1 base and J dropped 6 bases, with 12 bases sitting between them. This CDR3 is 14 amino acids long. The CDR3 nucleotides read TGCAGTGCTAGAGGATGGGGTTTCGATGAAAAACTGTTTTTT. It encodes CSARGWGFDEKLFF.

The sample holds many counts of this clonotype. This rearrangement joins TRBV29-1 to TRBJ2-7, with a weak D call TRBD2 (7 bases). This CDR3 spans 16 amino acids. V dropped 7 bases and J dropped 4 bases, with 26 bases sitting between them. Germline V CDR1 and CDR2: SQVTM, ANQGSEA. CDR3 residues: CSGPPGQTRERYEQYF. CDR3 nucleotide sequence: TGCAGCGGTCCTCCGGGACAAACGCGGGAGCGGTACGAGCAGTACTTC.

This clonotype was picked up many times. The chain links TRBV6-4 to TRBJ2-3; 10 positions agree with TRBD1. Germline V gives CDR1 MRHNA, CDR2 SNTAGT. The CDR3 covers 17 residues. The V segment lost 0 bases and the J segment 4 bases; nucleotides outside the gene matches: 7. This CDR3 reads CASSDSIPGQGSDTQYF. CDR3 coding DNA: TGTGCCAGCAGTGACTCGATTCCGGGACAGGGGTCAGATACGCAGTATTTT.

This clonotype occurred a few times. The chain combines TRBV3-1 with TRBJ2-1; TRBD2 matches at 13 bases. CDR1 is LGHDT and CDR2 is YNNKEL in the germline V gene (reference sequence). The CDR3 is 16 residues long. The V segment lost 4 bases and the J segment 4 bases; nucleotides outside the gene matches: 4. The CDR3 loop reads CASSLGLAGTYNEQFF. The CDR3 nucleotides are TGTGCCAGCAGCCTGGGACTAGCGGGGACTTACAATGAGCAGTTCTTC.

The rearrangement links TRBV7-6 to TRBJ2-7, with D possibly being TRBD2 (6 bases). With 2 bases removed from V and 4 bases from J, the gap between germline ends came to 15 bases. The CDR3 totals 15 residues. The germline V gene has CDR1 SGHVS and CDR2 FNYEAQ. The CDR3 nucleotides read TGTGCCAGCAGCTTACAGGAGGGGTCTGTGTACGAGCAGTACTTC. Translated, it gives CASSLQEGSVYEQYF.

This clonotype was counted only a few times. This chain connects TRBV4-1 to TRBJ1-2; a weak D match, TRBD1 (5 bases). This CDR3 spans 14 amino acids. V lost 0 bases and J 2 bases, leaving 7 bases between the germline ends. Germline CDR1 reads MGHRA; CDR2 reads YSYEKL. CDR3 DNA sequence: TGCGCCAGCAGCCAAGACCCAGGGAACTATGGCTACACCTTC. Its protein is CASSQDPGNYGYTF.

This clonotype came up a few times. V is TRBV30 and J is TRBJ2-3; TRBD2 aligns across 8 bases. CDR1 and CDR2 (germline): GTSNPN, SVGIG (reference sequence). The length of the CDR3 is 12 residues. The CDR3 sequence is CAQRGSTDTQYF. DNA of the CDR3: TGTGCTCAGCGGGGGTCCACAGATACGCAGTATTTT.

This clonotype occurred a few times. The chain uses TRBV30 and TRBJ1-5; D possibly corresponds to TRBD1 (5 bases). The CDR3 consists of 14 residues. The germline CDR1 and CDR2 sequences are GTSNPN and SVGIG (reference sequence). The ends were cut back, 4 bases at V and 6 bases at J, with 16 bases in the middle. The CDR3 bases are TGTGCCTGGACCCGTGGGGCGGTCGGTCAGCCCCAGCATTTT. The encoded protein is CAWTRGAVGQPQHF.

In nucleotides, the CDR3 is TGCAGCGCTTCCGACCGGGACGGACGGAGGGGGACCTTC. This translates into CSASDRDGRRGTF. The V gene is TRBV29-1, the J gene TRBJ1-2; TRBD1 might be the D (6 bases). This CDR3 is 13 amino acids long. The germline V gene has CDR1 SQVTM and CDR2 ANQGSEA. The V and J ends lost 7 bases and 14 bases respectively, with 26 bases between them.

Only a few counts were recorded for this clonotype. The CDR3 DNA follows: TGTGCCAGCAGCCAAGGGACTAGCGGGGCTAGCACAGATACGCAGTATTTT. Translating gives CASSQGTSGASTDTQYF. The genes are TRBV4-2 and TRBJ2-3; 12 bases line up with TRBD2. Trimming removed 1 base from V and 0 bases from J; junction bases left unmatched: 2. CDR1 and CDR2 (germline): LGHNA, YNFKEQ. The CDR3 runs to 17 residues.

J is TRBJ2-1 and V is TRBV3-1, with D possibly matching TRBD2 (5 bases). V lost 5 bases and J lost 3, with 14 bases in between. Germline assignment: CDR1 LGHDT and CDR2 YNNKEL (reference sequence). The CDR3 sequence is 15 residues long. CDR3 bases: TGTGCCAGCAGCGATTGGACTGCCCACTACAATGAGCAGTTCTTC. Translation gives CASSDWTAHYNEQFF.

This clonotype was observed many times. The junction and the germline gene differ at one end; a read error may be behind it. The V gene is TRBV20-1, the J gene TRBJ2-3; TRBD2 matches 12 bases. The CDR3 contains 11 residues. CDR1 is DFQATT, CDR2 SNEGSKA, per germline (reference sequence). The DNA for the CDR3 is TGCAGTGCGAAAGGACTAGCGGGACTTCGTTTT. As protein: CSAKGLAGLRF.

A few counts support this clonotype. The chain couples TRBV7-9 to TRBJ1-3; D not certain. Germline V gene lookup returns CDR1 SEHNR and CDR2 FQNEAQ (reference sequence). The CDR3 covers 14 residues. Trimming cost V 5 bases and J 1 base, with 9 bases left between them. For the CDR3, the DNA is TGTGCCAGCAGCCTCCCGGGATCTGGAAACACCATATATTTT. It specifies CASSLPGSGNTIYF.

This clonotype was detected ten times or more. This rearrangement joins TRBV27 to TRBJ2-2; D unclear. The CDR3 runs 12 residues. Germline loops: CDR1 MNHEY, CDR2 SMNVEV (reference sequence). V shed 8 bases and J shed 4 bases, with 8 bases lying between them. CDR3 bases: TGTGCCAGCCAAACTTTCACCGGGGAGCTGTTTTTT. This sequence encodes CASQTFTGELFF.

V is TRBV2 and J is TRBJ2-7, with D uncertain. The CDR3 is 13 amino acids. The germline gives CDR1 SNHLY, CDR2 FYNNEI. With 4 bases removed from V and 6 bases from J, the gap between germline ends came to 13 bases. CDR3 protein: CASSARPLGEQYF. The CDR3 bases are TGTGCCAGCAGTGCTAGACCCCTCGGCGAGCAGTACTTC. The full variable domain, completed using reference TRBV2 and TRBJ2-7, is EPEVTQTPSHQVTQMGQEVILRCVPISNHLYFYWYRQILGQKVEFLVSFYNNEISEKSEIFDDQFSVERPDGSNFTLKIRSTKLEDSAMYFCASSARPLGEQYFGPGTRLTVT.